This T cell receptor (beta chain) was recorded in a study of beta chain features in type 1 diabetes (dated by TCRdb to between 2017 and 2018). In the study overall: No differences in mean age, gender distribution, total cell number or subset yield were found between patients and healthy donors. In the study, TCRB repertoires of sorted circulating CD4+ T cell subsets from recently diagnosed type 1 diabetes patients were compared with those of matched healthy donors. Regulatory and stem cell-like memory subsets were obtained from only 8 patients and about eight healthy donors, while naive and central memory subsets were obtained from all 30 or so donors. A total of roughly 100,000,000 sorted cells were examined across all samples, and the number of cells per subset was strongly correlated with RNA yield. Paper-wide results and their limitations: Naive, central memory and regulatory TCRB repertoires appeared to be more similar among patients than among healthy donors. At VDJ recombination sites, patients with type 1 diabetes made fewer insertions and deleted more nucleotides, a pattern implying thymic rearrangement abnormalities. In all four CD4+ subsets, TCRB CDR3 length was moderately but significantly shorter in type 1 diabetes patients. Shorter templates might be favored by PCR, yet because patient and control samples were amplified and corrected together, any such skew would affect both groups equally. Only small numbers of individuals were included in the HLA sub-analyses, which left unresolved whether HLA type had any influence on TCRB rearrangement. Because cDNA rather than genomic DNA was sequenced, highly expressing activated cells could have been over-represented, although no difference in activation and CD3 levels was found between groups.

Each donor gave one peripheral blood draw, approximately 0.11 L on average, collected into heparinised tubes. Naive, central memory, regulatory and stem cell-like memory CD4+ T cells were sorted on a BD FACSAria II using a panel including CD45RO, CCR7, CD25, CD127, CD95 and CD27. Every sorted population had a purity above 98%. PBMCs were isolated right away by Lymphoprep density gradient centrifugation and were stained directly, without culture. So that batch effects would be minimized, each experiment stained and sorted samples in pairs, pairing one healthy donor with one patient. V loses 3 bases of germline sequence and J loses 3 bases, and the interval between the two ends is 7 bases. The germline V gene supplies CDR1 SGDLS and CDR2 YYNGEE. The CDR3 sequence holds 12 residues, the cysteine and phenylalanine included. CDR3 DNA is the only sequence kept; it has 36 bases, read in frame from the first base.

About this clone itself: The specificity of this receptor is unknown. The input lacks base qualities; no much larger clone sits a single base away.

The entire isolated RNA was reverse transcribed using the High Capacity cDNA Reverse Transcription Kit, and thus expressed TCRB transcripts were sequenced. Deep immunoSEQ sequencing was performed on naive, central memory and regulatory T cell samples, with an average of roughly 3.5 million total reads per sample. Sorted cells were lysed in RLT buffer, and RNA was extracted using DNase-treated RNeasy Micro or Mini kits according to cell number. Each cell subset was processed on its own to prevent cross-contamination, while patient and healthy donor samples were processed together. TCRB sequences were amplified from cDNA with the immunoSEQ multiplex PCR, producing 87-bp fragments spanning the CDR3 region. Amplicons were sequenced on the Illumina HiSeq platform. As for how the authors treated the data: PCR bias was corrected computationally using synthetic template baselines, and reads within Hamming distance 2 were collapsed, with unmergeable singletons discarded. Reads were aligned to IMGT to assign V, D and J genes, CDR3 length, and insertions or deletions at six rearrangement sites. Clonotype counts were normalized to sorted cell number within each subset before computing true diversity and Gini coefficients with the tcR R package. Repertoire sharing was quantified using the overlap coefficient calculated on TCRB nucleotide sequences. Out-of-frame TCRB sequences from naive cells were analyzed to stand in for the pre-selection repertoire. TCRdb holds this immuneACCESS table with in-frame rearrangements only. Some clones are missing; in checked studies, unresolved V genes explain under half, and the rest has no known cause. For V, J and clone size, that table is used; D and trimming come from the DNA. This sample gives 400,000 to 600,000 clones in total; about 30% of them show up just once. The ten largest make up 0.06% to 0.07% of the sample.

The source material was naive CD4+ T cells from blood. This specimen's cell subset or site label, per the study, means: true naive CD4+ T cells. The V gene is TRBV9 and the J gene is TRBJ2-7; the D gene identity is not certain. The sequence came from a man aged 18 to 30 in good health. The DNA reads TGTGCCAGCAGCGCCACAGACTACGAGCAGTACTTC. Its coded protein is CASSATDYEQYF.